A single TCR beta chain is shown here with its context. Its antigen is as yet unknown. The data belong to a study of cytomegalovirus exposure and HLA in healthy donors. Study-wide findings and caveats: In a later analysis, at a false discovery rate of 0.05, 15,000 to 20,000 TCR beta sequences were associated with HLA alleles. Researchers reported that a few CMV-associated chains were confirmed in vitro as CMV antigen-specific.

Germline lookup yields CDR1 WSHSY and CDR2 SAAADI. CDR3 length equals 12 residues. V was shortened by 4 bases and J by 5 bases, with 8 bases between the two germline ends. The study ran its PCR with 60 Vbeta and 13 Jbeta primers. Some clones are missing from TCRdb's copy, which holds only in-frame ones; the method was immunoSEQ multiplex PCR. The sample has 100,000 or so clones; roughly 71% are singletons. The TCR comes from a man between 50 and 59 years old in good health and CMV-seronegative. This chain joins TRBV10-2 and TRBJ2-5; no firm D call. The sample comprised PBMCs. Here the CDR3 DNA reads TGCGCCAGCAGTGTCCAGAAGGAGACCCAGTACTTC. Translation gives CASSVQKETQYF.